A single sample gave rise to the 23 T cell receptor beta chains below, sequenced in a study of cytomegalovirus exposure and HLA in healthy donors. Primers for the PCR totalled 60 Vbeta and 13 Jbeta. The method was immunoSEQ multiplex PCR; TCRdb's version includes in-frame clones alone and lacks a portion of them. Across some 89,000 clones, the top ten clones capture 3% to 3.5% of the sample. The sample was PBMCs. The receptors originated from a woman aged 25-40 years in good health and CMV-seronegative.

This chain links TRBV27 with TRBJ1-1; TRBD1 matches 10 bases. This CDR3 comprises 13 residues. The ends lost 4 bases at V and 8 bases at J; junction bases unmatched: 4. Germline V gene data show CDR1 as MNHEY and CDR2 as SMNVEV (reference sequence). The CDR3 loop is CASSWTGGEEAFF. CDR3 DNA: TGTGCCAGCAGTTGGACAGGGGGTGAAGAAGCTTTCTTT.

The chain is built from TRBV28 and TRBJ2-7, with 10 bases that match TRBD2. There are 15 residues in the CDR3. CDR1 and CDR2 from the germline V gene are MDHEN and SYDVKM. After removal of 5 bases from V and 4 bases from J, the junction contained 8 bases not matched to a gene. As DNA, the CDR3 is TGTGCCAGCAGTGTCCCCGGGACTAGCGAGTACGAGCAGTACTTC. Translation: CASSVPGTSEYEQYF. The variable domain in full, completed from reference TRBV28 and TRBJ2-7, reads DVKVTQSSRYLVKRTGEKVFLECVQDMDHENMFWYRQDPGLGLRLIYFSYDVKMKEKGDIPEGYSVSREKKERFSLILESASTNQTSMYLCASSVPGTSEYEQYFGPGTRLTVT.

The V call is TRBV6-6, the J call TRBJ1-5, with a possible D match to TRBD1 (5 bases). V gave up 5 bases and J gave up 0 bases, with 8 bases separating them. Germline CDR1 MNHNY, CDR2 SVGAGI (reference sequence). The CDR3 loop spans 14 amino acids. The CDR3: CASSRGYSNQPQHF. The CDR3 DNA reads TGTGCCAGCAGTAGGGGATATAGCAATCAGCCCCAGCATTTT.

The chain has TRBV7-2 and TRBJ2-5; TRBD2 matches 8 bases. V gave up 0 bases and J gave up 4 bases; unmatched junction bases: 4. CDR1 is SGHTA, CDR2 FQGNSA, per germline. CDR3 length equals 15 residues. CDR3: CASSLAGGRLETQYF. The DNA of the CDR3 is TGTGCCAGCAGCTTAGCTGGCGGGAGGTTAGAGACCCAGTACTTC.

J is TRBJ2-7 and V is TRBV2, with D possibly TRBD1 on 6 matching bases. Trimming took off 6 bases at V and 3 bases at J, with 12 bases between the two ends. The CDR3 extends over 13 amino acids. Germline values: CDR1 SNHLY, CDR2 FYNNEI. CDR3 DNA: TGTGCCAGCAGCAGACAGGAAATCTACGAGCAGTACTTC. Protein: CASSRQEIYEQYF.

V gene TRBV6-1 combines with J gene TRBJ2-2; weak D call: TRBD1 (6 bases). Trimming left V 8 bases short and J 5 bases short, with 18 bases between. Germline V CDR1 and CDR2: MNHNS, SASEGT. CDR3 size: 15 residues. The CDR3 loop reads CASGEATGGTGELFF. CDR3 coding DNA: TGTGCCAGCGGAGAGGCGACAGGAGGAACCGGGGAGCTGTTTTTT.

The V call is TRBV6-1, the J call TRBJ2-1, with 7 bases fitting TRBD2. The CDR3 runs 16 residues. Germline assignment: CDR1 MNHNS and CDR2 SASEGT. V dropped 2 bases and J dropped 0; count of bases not matched to a gene: 4. The CDR3: CASSEHPGGSYNEQFF. The CDR3 DNA sequence: TGTGCCAGCAGTGAACATCCGGGGGGCTCCTACAATGAGCAGTTCTTC.

The chain joins TRBV28 to TRBJ1-1; no definite D call. CDR1 is MDHEN and CDR2 is SYDVKM in the germline V gene. CDR3 length: 14 amino acids. The V and J ends lost 5 bases and 5 bases respectively, with 15 bases between them. CDR3 nucleotides: TGTGCCAGCAGTGTCCGGGGAGGGAGAACTGAAGCTTTCTTT. It encodes CASSVRGGRTEAFF.

In the case of this clone: Relative to the germline gene, one junction end is altered; a read error may explain this. This chain joins TRBV11-3 and TRBJ2-1; TRBD1 aligns across 7 bases. This CDR3 region has 15 residues. CDR1 SGHNT and CDR2 YENEEA come from the germline V gene. CDR3 sequence: CASSVGGVSHNEQFF. CDR3 sequence (DNA): TGTGCCAGCAGCGTAGGGGGCGTCTCCCACAATGAGCAGTTCTTC.

The V and J genes are TRBV2 and TRBJ1-1; 7 bases map to TRBD1. The CDR3 consists of 14 residues. Per the germline V gene, CDR1 is SNHLY and CDR2 is FYNNEI. V lost 3 bases, J lost 2 bases, and 3 bases stayed unmatched. CDR3 nucleotides: TGTGCCAGCAGTGAGGGACAGCTTAACACTGAAGCTTTCTTT. It translates to CASSEGQLNTEAFF.

The chain uses TRBV5-1 and TRBJ2-7; D not certain. Germline V lookup: CDR1 SGHRS, CDR2 YFSETQ. V gave up 1 base and J gave up 6 bases, with 8 bases separating them. The CDR3 totals 12 residues. CDR3 residues: CASSLSRVEQYF. The CDR3 DNA reads TGCGCCAGCAGCTTGTCCCGGGTCGAGCAGTACTTC. Filled out from reference TRBV5-1 and TRBJ2-7, the complete variable domain reads KAGVTQTPRYLIKTRGQQVTLSCSPISGHRSVSWYQQTPGQGLQFLFEYFSETQRNKGNFPGRFSGRQFSNSRSEMNVSTLELGDSALYLCASSLSRVEQYFGPGTRLTVT.

The rearrangement uses TRBV28 and TRBJ1-5, with TRBD1 matching 9 bases. The CDR3 has 16 residues. The V and J ends lost 5 bases and 3 bases, in that order; junction bases with no gene match: 8. CDR1 is MDHEN, CDR2 SYDVKM, per germline. The CDR3 region is CASSEQGASYNQPQHF. The CDR3 DNA reads TGTGCCAGCAGTGAACAGGGGGCTTCGTACAATCAGCCCCAGCATTTT. Complete variable domain (other parts from reference TRBV28 and TRBJ1-5): DVKVTQSSRYLVKRTGEKVFLECVQDMDHENMFWYRQDPGLGLRLIYFSYDVKMKEKGDIPEGYSVSREKKERFSLILESASTNQTSMYLCASSEQGASYNQPQHFGDGTRLSIL.

The V and J genes are TRBV25-1 and TRBJ2-1; 9 nucleotides agree with TRBD2. This CDR3 spans 15 amino acids. Per germline, CDR1 MGHDK and CDR2 SYGVNS. V was pared by 2 bases and J by 9 bases, with 8 bases of the junction left unmatched. The CDR3 bases are TGTGCCAGCAGTGAAAGTAGCGGGAGTGGGAGTGAGCAGTTCTTC. This encodes CASSESSGSGSEQFF.

As for this clone: Compared with germline, one end of the junction differs, possibly owing to a read error. The V gene is TRBV14, the J gene TRBJ2-4; no firm D call. The CDR3 has 14 amino acids. Germline V gene sequence: CDR1 SGHDN, CDR2 FVKESK. The CDR3 loop is CASSRGVAKDIQYF. CDR3 DNA: TGTGCCAGCAGCCGTGGAGTAGCCAAAGACATTCAGTACTTC.

V usage is TRBV5-1 and J usage is TRBJ2-1, with a tentative D call TRBD2 (5 bases). Germline values: CDR1 SGHRS, CDR2 YFSETQ. Trimming stripped 4 bases from V and 8 bases from J, with 13 bases between. This CDR3 is built from 13 residues. The CDR3 region has the DNA TGCGCCAGCAGCGCGGGCCCCTTGGATGAGCAGTTCTTC. Amino acid sequence: CASSAGPLDEQFF.

The chain links TRBV5-1 to TRBJ2-5; possible D gene TRBD2, 7 bases. This CDR3 has 16 residues. V lost 3 bases and J 4 bases, leaving 19 bases between the germline ends. Germline assignment: CDR1 SGHRS and CDR2 YFSETQ. The CDR3 protein is CASSSPPRGGRETQYF. As DNA, the CDR3 is TGCGCCAGCAGCTCGCCGCCAAGGGGGGGCCGAGAGACCCAGTACTTC.

The J gene is TRBJ2-3, the V gene TRBV27; D might be TRBD2 (6 bases). Germline CDR1 MNHEY, CDR2 SMNVEV (reference sequence). Trimming took 5 bases from V and 2 from J, leaving 11 bases between them. The length of the CDR3 is 14 residues. The CDR3 DNA follows: TGTGCCAGCAGTCATGGCGGGAACACAGATACGCAGTATTTT. It yields the protein CASSHGGNTDTQYF.

The chain has TRBV2 and TRBJ1-5; D unclear. The CDR3 contains 12 residues. Germline V gives CDR1 SNHLY, CDR2 FYNNEI. V was pared by 11 bases and J by 4 bases, with 12 bases between. DNA of the CDR3: TGTGCCGGCGGGTTCGGAAATCAGCCCCAGCATTTT. Its protein product is CAGGFGNQPQHF.

The chain joins TRBV5-1 to TRBJ2-7; 9 bases line up with TRBD1. With V trimmed by 4 bases and J by 6 bases, 11 bases remained unmatched. From germline, CDR1 is SGHRS and CDR2 YFSETQ. The CDR3 totals 15 residues. CDR3 nucleotides: TGCGCCAGCAGCGGGACCGGGACAGGGTGGATCGAGCAGTACTTC. Encoded protein: CASSGTGTGWIEQYF.

V is TRBV11-3 and J is TRBJ2-4, with TRBD2 identical over 8 bases. The V and J ends lost 4 bases and 6 bases, in that order; junction bases with no gene match: 5. Germline V gene lookup returns CDR1 SGHNT and CDR2 YENEEA. The CDR3 has 14 amino acids. The CDR3 protein is CASSWSGSANIQYF. In nucleotides, the CDR3 is TGTGCCAGCAGCTGGAGCGGGAGCGCAAACATTCAGTACTTC.

This chain's CDR3 is CASSAGLAGYEQYF. The CDR3 DNA reads TGTGCCAGCAGCGCGGGACTAGCGGGCTACGAGCAGTACTTC. The rearrangement joins TRBV7-2 to TRBJ2-7; TRBD2 agrees at 12 bases. The germline gives CDR1 SGHTA, CDR2 FQGNSA. The trim removed 5 bases at V and 3 bases at J, leaving 2 bases unmatched. The CDR3 spans 14 residues. Using reference TRBV7-2 and TRBJ2-7 for the parts outside the CDR3, the full variable domain is GAGVSQSPSNKVTEKGKDVELRCDPISGHTALYWYRQSLGQGLEFLIYFQGNSAPDKSGLPSDRFSAERTGGSVSTLTIQRTQQEDSAVYLCASSAGLAGYEQYFGPGTRLTVT.

This sequence joins TRBV20-1 and TRBJ2-7; 12 bases map to TRBD2. This CDR3 is built from 11 residues. V dropped 6 bases and J dropped 10; count of bases not matched to a gene: 4. The germline gives CDR1 DFQATT, CDR2 SNEGSKA (reference sequence). The CDR3 DNA reads as TGCAGTGCAAATGGACTAGCGGGACAGTACTTC. Protein: CSANGLAGQYF.

The chain links TRBV13 to TRBJ1-1, with D unclear. CDR3 length: 12 amino acids. The germline CDR1 and CDR2 sequences are PRHDT and FYEKMQ (reference sequence). With 6 bases removed from V and 3 bases from J, the gap between germline ends came to 8 bases. DNA of the CDR3: TGTGCCAGCAGACAACAGTACACTGAAGCTTTCTTT. It specifies CASRQQYTEAFF. Looking up the rest from reference TRBV13 and TRBJ1-1 gives the full variable domain: AAGVIQSPRHLIKEKRETATLKCYPIPRHDTVYWYQQGPGQDPQFLISFYEKMQSDKGSIPDRFSAQQFSDYHSELNMSSLELGDSALYFCASRQQYTEAFFGQGTRLTVV.